This is a list of T cell receptor beta chains from one sample in a study of blood T cell repertoires in COVID-19. Only in-frame clones appear in the TCRdb table, and some are missing; sequencing was by immunoSEQ multiplex PCR. The sample yields 60,000 to 85,000 clones, approximately 80% seen once. The material sequenced was peripheral blood. These receptors were obtained from a woman aged 55-69 years with acute or convalescent COVID-19. Each CDR3 is given with its conserved first and last residue. A D gene is named only where the DNA matches it firmly. The listing skips clone size in some rows; elsewhere it reads once, few, many or a size class.

NA,NA,TRBV28,TRBJ1-2,TGTGCCAGCAGTTCCCAGGGGCCTAACTATGGCTACACCTTC,CASSSQGPNYGYTF
TRBD2,NA,TRBV7-9,TRBJ2-3,TGTGCCAGCAGCTTAACCGGACTAGCGGGATGGACAGATACGCAGTATTTT,CASSLTGLAGWTDTQYF
NA,NA,TRBV11-2,TRBJ1-6,TGTGCCAGCAGCTTAGATTGGGCTAATTCACCCCTCCACTTT,CASSLDWANSPLHF
TRBD1,NA,TRBV30,TRBJ1-6,TGTGCCTGTCTCCGGGACAGGGATTATTCACCCCTCCACTTT,CACLRDRDYSPLHF
NA,NA,TRBV6-5,TRBJ2-2,TGTGCCAGCAGTTACTCGAGGCTGAACACCGGGGAGCTGTTTTTT,CASSYSRLNTGELFF
TRBD1,once,TRBV10-3,TRBJ1-3,TGTGCCATCATTCCCGGGGACAGCTCTGGAAACACCATATATTTT,CAIIPGDSSGNTIYF
NA,few,TRBV7-8,TRBJ1-2,TGTGCCAGCAGCCCGGGGGGCGGGGACTATGGCTACACCTTC,CASSPGGGDYGYTF
NA,few,TRBV3-1/TRBV3-2,TRBJ2-5,TGTGCCAGCAGCCAAGTCGAGGGAGAGACCCAGTACTTC,CASSQVEGETQYF
NA,NA,TRBV10-1,TRBJ2-2,TGCGCCAGCACCGACGCCGGGACACTGAACACCGGGGAGCTGTTTTTT,CASTDAGTLNTGELFF
NA,NA,TRBV12-3/TRBV12-4,TRBJ2-2,TGTGCCAGCAGTCCCTCGGGGGAGCTGTTTTTT,CASSPSGELFF
NA,NA,TRBV9,TRBJ1-4,TGTGCCAGCAGCGCTTACGGAGCAACTAATGAAAAACTGTTTTTT,CASSAYGATNEKLFF
NA,NA,TRBV30,TRBJ1-4,TGTGCCTGGACCTTAGGGGCTGAAAAACTGTTTTTT,CAWTLGAEKLFF
TRBD2,NA,TRBV5-1,TRBJ2-1,TGCGCCAGCAGCTCGGGGGGTTCTTCTAGCAATGAGCAGTTCTTC,CASSSGGSSSNEQFF
TRBD1,once,TRBV30,TRBJ2-7,TGTGCCTGGAGTGTACAGGGGCTCTACGAGCAGTACTTC,CAWSVQGLYEQYF
NA,NA,TRBV4-1,TRBJ1-2,TGCGCCAGCAGCCAAACTGTCTCCTATGGCTACACCTTC,CASSQTVSYGYTF
NA,NA,TRBV11-3,TRBJ2-5,TGTGCCAGCAGCTTATGGGGTCAGGGGTACCAAGAGACCCAGTACTTC,CASSLWGQGYQETQYF
TRBD1,NA,TRBV11-2,TRBJ1-1,TGTGCCAGCAACTTTGACAGGGGGCGGAACACTGAAGCTTTCTTT,CASNFDRGRNTEAFF
TRBD1,NA,TRBV7-2,TRBJ2-2,TGTGCCAGCAGGACTGGGGGGACAGGGGGCACCGGGGAGCTGTTTTTT,CASRTGGTGGTGELFF
TRBD1,few,TRBV10-3,TRBJ1-6,TGTGCCATCAGTCCGGGACAGGGGTATAATTCACCCCTCCACTTT,CAISPGQGYNSPLHF
TRBD1,once,TRBV29-1,TRBJ2-1,TGCAGCGCCCGCGCAGGGGGAGTCCATGAGCAGTTCTTC,CSARAGGVHEQFF
TRBD1,NA,TRBV11-2,TRBJ1-4,TGTGCCAGCAGCTCGAGACAGGGGGTTGAAAAACTGTTTTTT,CASSSRQGVEKLFF
TRBD1,NA,TRBV3-1/TRBV3-2,TRBJ1-5,TGTGCCAGCAGCCAGACAGGGGGCAATCAGCCCCAGCATTTT,CASSQTGGNQPQHF
NA,many,TRBV5-8,TRBJ2-7,TGTGCCAGCAGCTTGGATACACAGGTGGATCCCTACGAGCAGTACTTC,CASSLDTQVDPYEQYF
TRBD2,NA,TRBV11-2,TRBJ2-1,TGTGCCAGCAGCTTAGGAGGGCGGGGGGGCCTCGATGAGCAGTTCTTC,CASSLGGRGGLDEQFF
NA,NA,TRBV4-1,TRBJ1-1,TGCGCCAGCAGCCAAGAGCCAAGGGGGTACACTGAAGCTTTCTTT,CASSQEPRGYTEAFF
TRBD1,few,TRBV5-5,TRBJ1-2,TGTGCCAGCAGCTTGCGGGACAGGGAAAATTTTGAATATGGCTACACCTTC,CASSLRDRENFEYGYTF
NA,NA,TRBV4-1,TRBJ1-3,TGCGCCAGCAGCCAAGATACACCTCGCTCTGGAAACACCATATATTTT,CASSQDTPRSGNTIYF
TRBD2,NA,TRBV7-9,TRBJ2-1,TGTGCCAGCAGCTTATCCCTAGCGGGGCTCTACAATGAGCAGTTCTTC,CASSLSLAGLYNEQFF
NA,few,TRBV12-5,TRBJ1-6,TGTGCTAGTGGTTTGTGGGGGGTCGGTAATTCACCCCTCCACTTT,CASGLWGVGNSPLHF
NA,NA,TRBV6-6,TRBJ1-1,TGTGCCAGCAGTTACCTTCAACAGGGGAACACTGAAGCTTTCTTT,CASSYLQQGNTEAFF
TRBD2,once,TRBV7-2,TRBJ2-5,TGTGCCAGCAGCCAGGGGACTAGCGGGGGGCTCCAAGAGACCCAGTACTTC,CASSQGTSGGLQETQYF
TRBD1,NA,TRBV9,TRBJ1-1,TGTGCCAGCAGCTCGTCGAACAGGGGGCTCACTGAAGCTTTCTTT,CASSSSNRGLTEAFF
TRBD2,NA,TRBV5-1,TRBJ2-3,TGCGCCAGCAGCCCCGGACTAGCGGGGGGCGGCACAGATACGCAGTATTTT,CASSPGLAGGGTDTQYF
TRBD1,once,TRBV7-2,TRBJ1-3,TGTGCCAGCAGTTCTCAGGGGGCGGGAAACACCATATATTTT,CASSSQGAGNTIYF
TRBD1,NA,TRBV9,TRBJ2-1,TGTGCCAGCAGCTCTGGACAGGGGAAGAACCACAATGAGCAGTTCTTC,CASSSGQGKNHNEQFF
NA,NA,TRBV19,TRBJ1-3,TGTGCCAGTACTCAACAGATCGGCTCTGGAAACACCATATATTTT,CASTQQIGSGNTIYF
TRBD1,few,TRBV6-1,TRBJ1-2,TGTGCCAGCAGTGAACACCCCGGGACAGAATTCTATGGCTACACCTTC,CASSEHPGTEFYGYTF
NA,once,TRBV7-9,TRBJ1-1,TGTGCCAGCAGCTTAGCCATGAACACTGAAGCTTTCTTT,CASSLAMNTEAFF
NA,NA,TRBV2,TRBJ1-4,TGTGCCAGCATTCCCGGGGGATCTGAAAAACTGTTTTTT,CASIPGGSEKLFF
TRBD1,NA,TRBV19,TRBJ2-4,TGTGCCAGTAGTATACCACCAGGACAGGGAAATCCCAAAAACATTCAGTACTTC,CASSIPPGQGNPKNIQYF
TRBD1,NA,TRBV27,TRBJ2-7,TGTGCCAGCAGTATCCTGGGACAGGGGGCCCACGAGCAGTACTTC,CASSILGQGAHEQYF
NA,NA,TRBV9,TRBJ1-1,TGTGCCAGCAGCGCAACGACAGGAGGAAACACTGAAGCTTTCTTT,CASSATTGGNTEAFF